These T cell receptor beta chains were read from a single sample in a study of a mutant IDH1 vaccine in newly diagnosed glioma. These TCRs' antigens remain unknown. Assay used: immunoSEQ multiplex PCR; TCRdb lists only in-frame clones, some missing. The repertoire has around 33,000 clones, about 87% of them found once; the top ten carry around 12%. Here the sequenced sample was PBMCs, taken from a glioma patient whose treatment included an IDH1 peptide vaccine. The receptors shown here come from a woman in her twenties or thirties with glioma. Each CDR3 is given without its conserved first and last residue.

v_call: TRBV4-1
cdr3_aa: ASSQEKSRNLVDEQY

v_call: TRBV10-3
cdr3_aa: ALGSGGITDTQY

v_call: TRBV5-1
cdr3_aa: ASSRGRGDRTDTQY

v_call: TRBV5-6
cdr3_aa: ASSLVGTDTQY

v_call: TRBV2
cdr3_aa: ASNTRGRAHEAF

v_call: TRBV9
cdr3_aa: ASSVGQGSTDTQY

v_call: TRBV6-6
cdr3_aa: ASSYTGGTEAF

v_call: TRBV4-2
cdr3_aa: ASSPMGEYTGELF

v_call: TRBV7-6
cdr3_aa: ASSSNTGGTYEQY

v_call: TRBV5-6
cdr3_aa: ASSPWDRQETQY

v_call: TRBV2
cdr3_aa: ASNIDRGPYT

v_call: TRBV11-2
cdr3_aa: ASSLGIGTVNTEAF

v_call: TRBV7-6
cdr3_aa: ASSLYGEGSQETQY

v_call: TRBV30
cdr3_aa: AWTQGELDYGYT

v_call: TRBV4-2
cdr3_aa: ASSQVGQGAF

v_call: TRBV19
cdr3_aa: ASSIVGQVNTEAF

v_call: TRBV4-2
cdr3_aa: ASSQGRHPYEQY

v_call: TRBV10-3
cdr3_aa: AISFDSGNTIY

v_call: TRBV4-1
cdr3_aa: ASSQESAGEETQY

v_call: TRBV7-2
cdr3_aa: ASSSRMLGTEAF

v_call: TRBV6-6
cdr3_aa: ASSNGQGTQPQH

v_call: TRBV6-5
cdr3_aa: ASSGGYGYT

v_call: TRBV2
cdr3_aa: ASSYNREMYYGYT

v_call: TRBV9
cdr3_aa: ASSLQDRGPSPLH

v_call: TRBV6-5
cdr3_aa: ASSYGGGQSKGYT

v_call: TRBV2
cdr3_aa: ASSEAGNTIY

v_call: TRBV5-1
cdr3_aa: ASSLEGADTQY

v_call: TRBV4-1
cdr3_aa: ASSQREEGPGEAF

v_call: TRBV20-1
cdr3_aa: SVRNGYT

v_call: TRBV7-2
cdr3_aa: ASSSQGAVRSYEQY

v_call: TRBV5-4
cdr3_aa: ASSLGGEGYGYT

v_call: TRBV7-2
cdr3_aa: ASSLGTGAETQY

v_call: TRBV7-9
cdr3_aa: ASSLVGGATDTQY

v_call: TRBV2
cdr3_aa: ASSEGLAGGPTQY

v_call: TRBV5-4
cdr3_aa: ASSLLDRDGGAF

v_call: TRBV6-5
cdr3_aa: ASSPGRGGEDTQY

v_call: TRBV13
cdr3_aa: ASSLGVITYEQY

v_call: TRBV10-3
cdr3_aa: AISDRGGNQPQH

v_call: TRBV2
cdr3_aa: ASSEDRRSPLH

v_call: TRBV9
cdr3_aa: ASSVGGSGETQY

v_call: TRBV15
cdr3_aa: ATSQNTGELF

v_call: TRBV14
cdr3_aa: ASTLTGNTEAF

v_call: TRBV25-1
cdr3_aa: ASSFSWDSLQETQY

v_call: TRBV5-1
cdr3_aa: ASSRDTDQPQH

v_call: TRBV7-8
cdr3_aa: ASSLVPHPRSGAF

v_call: TRBV27
cdr3_aa: ASSPWDRVNYGYT

v_call: TRBV6-5
cdr3_aa: ASSYSTDTYSPLH

v_call: TRBV5-1
cdr3_aa: ASSPTTGTGNTIY

v_call: TRBV27
cdr3_aa: ASSLQGTYEQY

v_call: TRBV6-6
cdr3_aa: ASGDGYNEQF

v_call: TRBV7-7
cdr3_aa: AISGEAPV

v_call: TRBV18
cdr3_aa: ASSPRNDYGYT

v_call: TRBV27
cdr3_aa: ASSLTGELF

v_call: TRBV6-1
cdr3_aa: ASRTTGIKNTIY

v_call: TRBV6-5
cdr3_aa: AVGRLLTYNSPLH

v_call: TRBV27
cdr3_aa: ASSLRPTDQPQH

v_call: TRBV2
cdr3_aa: ASTPTSREQY

v_call: TRBV30
cdr3_aa: AWSVPGGYSNQPQH

v_call: TRBV4-2
cdr3_aa: ASSQEGPGRANEKLF